This is a list of T cell receptor beta chains from one sample in a study of a mutant IDH1 vaccine in newly diagnosed glioma. Libraries were prepared by immunoSEQ multiplex PCR; TCRdb keeps only in-frame clonotypes and omits some of them. The sample holds approximately 54,000 clones; 65% to 85% are singletons and the top ten take approximately 20%. The sequencing here drew on PBMCs, taken from a glioma patient treated with radiotherapy, temozolomide or both. Receptors originate from a man aged 18 to 30 with glioma. CDR3s include the opening cysteine and the closing phenylalanine or tryptophan. Fields, in order: J gene, V gene, CDR3 protein.

>TRBJ2-6|TRBV28
CASSFGVSGANVLTF
>TRBJ1-1|TRBV18
CASSYGQGTTEAFF
>TRBJ1-2|TRBV7-9
CASSFPGGGGYTF
>TRBJ1-3|TRBV30
CAWGHYRGSGNTIYF
>TRBJ1-2|TRBV25-1
CASSGRLTGRYGYTF
>TRBJ1-5|TRBV5-1
CASSLAGDNQPQHF
>TRBJ1-5|TRBV15
CATSSKSSRAGGLNQPQHF
>TRBJ1-1|TRBV4-3
CASSQEGYGNTEAFF
>TRBJ2-2|TRBV9
CASSEGVERPNTGELFF
>TRBJ1-5|TRBV6-5
CASSYGRAQPQHF
>TRBJ1-1|TRBV5-1
CASSSLTGLNTEAFF
>TRBJ2-2|TRBV5-4
CASSRDRGLGGELFF
>TRBJ1-2|TRBV2
CASRVQALYGYTF
>TRBJ2-7|TRBV12-1
CAGRLRSDGGLSYEQYF
>TRBJ2-1|TRBV30
CAWSVQVYGNEQFF
>TRBJ2-7|TRBV4-1
CASSLRQAGYEQYF
>TRBJ1-1|TRBV6-5
CASSYAEVTEAFF
>TRBJ1-1|TRBV5-1
CASSLDTGMGTEAFF
>TRBJ1-1|TRBV25-1
CASSARQTEAFF
>TRBJ1-1|TRBV6-6
CASSGPGTEAFF
>TRBJ2-7|TRBV29-1
CSVGGDTWEQYF
>TRBJ2-3|TRBV6-4
CASSDSTDTQYF
>TRBJ1-2|TRBV5-1
CASSTMGLSEGYTF
>TRBJ1-5|TRBV4-1
CASSQVGTGGNQPQHF
>TRBJ2-7|TRBV18
CASSTTELAGVEQYF
>TRBJ1-3|TRBV5-5
CASSWVGSFSGNTIYF
>TRBJ1-5|TRBV27
CASSLGFGLSSQPQHF
>TRBJ2-7|TRBV25-1
CASSERWTGQPYEQYF
>TRBJ2-1|TRBV6-5
CASSGGLASEQFF
>TRBJ1-1|TRBV5-6
CASSFVGTLNTEAFF
>TRBJ2-1|TRBV30
CAWSGWVNEQFF
>TRBJ2-7|TRBV10-2
CASSELGLGPYEQYF
>TRBJ2-5|TRBV18
CASSPLKAPQETQYF
>TRBJ1-5|TRBV19
CASNTGDQPQHF
>TRBJ1-2|TRBV19
CASSLQGAGGYTF
>TRBJ1-1|TRBV19
CASVGGPSTEAFF
>TRBJ2-5|TRBV5-4
CASSLRKETQYF
>TRBJ1-1|TRBV4-1
CASSQDWGAGTEAFF
>TRBJ2-7|TRBV7-2
CASSARLAGGYEQYF
>TRBJ2-7|TRBV30
CAWSDVAAYEQYF
>TRBJ1-2|TRBV29-1
CSVGSYRSYGYTF
>TRBJ1-3|TRBV6-6
CASRPGTTGNTIYF
>TRBJ2-7|TRBV5-1
CASRNGRSLHEQYF
>TRBJ2-3|TRBV28
CASSLLGQGSTDTQYF
>TRBJ1-1|TRBV30
CAWSVDVNTEAFF
>TRBJ1-5|TRBV10-3
CAISRTDSNQPQHF
>TRBJ2-1|TRBV30
CAWTGVYNEQFF
>TRBJ2-5|TRBV13
CASSSGLAGKETQYF
>TRBJ1-2|TRBV30
CAWIQDLNYGYTF
>TRBJ1-2|TRBV6-6
CASSSQGLKANYGYTF
>TRBJ2-7|TRBV7-9
CASSPPGTGTTYEQYF
>TRBJ1-3|TRBV6-5
CASSYGGGGNTIYF
>TRBJ1-1|TRBV27
CASSWGTEAFF
>TRBJ2-3|TRBV6-5
CASRVQGLTDTQYF
>TRBJ1-1|TRBV7-2
CASSLARRLSGTEAFF
>TRBJ1-4|TRBV5-6
CASRTWATSNEKLFF
>TRBJ1-1|TRBV29-1
CSVGRVLNTEAFF
>TRBJ2-5|TRBV20-1
CSARGQETQYF